This T cell receptor beta chain is drawn from a study of response to subunit inactivated influenza vaccine. Of note for this clonotype: No antigen is known for it.

General study findings and limits: Each seasonal influenza vaccination, the authors suggested, recruits few new T cells.

TCRdb independently ran MiXCR on the RT-PCR reads; one entry per CDR3 protein. The top ten clones hold around 6.5% of a sample with around 710,000 distinct CDR3 sequences, approximately 14% of them seen once. The starting material was PBMCs from blood, obtained roughly 2 weeks before vaccination. The receptor was isolated from a man between 45 and 60 years old who received an inactivated influenza vaccine.

As DNA, the CDR3 is TGTGCCAGCAGTTTAAGGCGGATTAGCGGGAGTGGGGAGCAGTTCTTC. Amino acid sequence: CASSLRRISGSGEQFF. The chain uses TRBV27 and TRBJ2-1; TRBD2 agrees at 9 bases. Unmatched junction bases numbered 12, after V lost 2 bases and J lost 10 bases. Germline V lookup: CDR1 MNHEY, CDR2 SMNVEV (reference sequence). This CDR3 is built from 16 residues.